This record covers a single TCR beta chain. The antigen is unknown. The data belong to a study of cytomegalovirus exposure and HLA in healthy donors. The V end was cut by 2 bases, the J end by 4 bases, with 9 bases between. CDR1 is SGHTA and CDR2 is FQGTGA in the germline V gene. This CDR3 contains 13 residues. General study results and limits: Later work found that TCR association rates differed between HLA loci; DRB1 had the most and HLA-C the fewest. Donors belonging to an Asian-associated ancestry cluster reportedly showed fewer N-insertions in productive TCRs than the approximately 670-donor mean, according to what a later analysis found. Three of the chains that were CMV-associated were confirmed in vitro to be specific for CMV antigens. When presence/absence was analysed, sequencing depth was taken to be roughly uniform across donors.

PCR employed 60 Vbeta and 13 Jbeta primers. Using immunoSEQ multiplex PCR, the repertoire was profiled, and TCRdb retains in-frame clones only, with some absent. Among some 110,000 clones listed, around 78% were seen once. Sequences were obtained from PBMCs. The receptor's source is a man aged 40-55 years in good health and CMV-seronegative. The chain combines TRBV7-3 with TRBJ2-7; D ambiguous. CDR3 in amino acids: CASSLGREYEQYF. CDR3 sequence (DNA): TGTGCCAGCAGCTTAGGTCGCGAGTACGAGCAGTACTTC.